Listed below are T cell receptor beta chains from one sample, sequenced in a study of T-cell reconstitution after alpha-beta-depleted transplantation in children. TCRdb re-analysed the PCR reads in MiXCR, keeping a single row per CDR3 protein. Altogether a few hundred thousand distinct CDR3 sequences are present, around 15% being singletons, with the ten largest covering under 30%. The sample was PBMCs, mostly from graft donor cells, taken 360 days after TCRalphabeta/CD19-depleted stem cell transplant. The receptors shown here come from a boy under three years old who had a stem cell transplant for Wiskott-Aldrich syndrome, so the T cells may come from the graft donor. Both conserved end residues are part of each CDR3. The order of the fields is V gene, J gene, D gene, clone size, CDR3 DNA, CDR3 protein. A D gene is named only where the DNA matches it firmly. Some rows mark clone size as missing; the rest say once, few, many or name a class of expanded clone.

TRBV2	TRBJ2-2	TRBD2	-	TGTGCCACCGTTTTAGCGGGGCGGACCGGGGAGCTGTTTTTT	CATVLAGRTGELFF
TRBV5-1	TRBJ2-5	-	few	TGCGCCAGCAGCTTGGCAACTCAAGAGACCCAGTACTTC	CASSLATQETQYF
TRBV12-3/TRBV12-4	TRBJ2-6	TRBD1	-	TGTGCCAGCAGTTCAACAGGGGCTGGGGCCAACGTCCTGACTTTC	CASSSTGAGANVLTF
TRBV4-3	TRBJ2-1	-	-	TGCGCCAGCAGCCAAGATAGGGATGAGCAGTTCTTC	CASSQDRDEQFF
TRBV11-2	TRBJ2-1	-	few	TGTGCCAGCAGCTTCGGACTGGCCATCTACAATGAGCAGTTCTTC	CASSFGLAIYNEQFF
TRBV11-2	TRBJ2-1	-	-	TGTGCCAGCAGCTTAGTTAGCGCCTACAATGAGCAGTTCTTC	CASSLVSAYNEQFF
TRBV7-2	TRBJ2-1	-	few	TGTGCCAGCCTTCGGGACACTCCTTCCTACAATGAGCAGTTCTTC	CASLRDTPSYNEQFF
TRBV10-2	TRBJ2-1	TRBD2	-	TGCGCCAGCAGTGAGCCCGCCGGGACTAACAGGAATGAGCAGTTCTTC	CASSEPAGTNRNEQFF
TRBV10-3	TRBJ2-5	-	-	TGTGCCATCAGTGAGGAGGGACAAAACCAAGAGACCCAGTACTTC	CAISEEGQNQETQYF
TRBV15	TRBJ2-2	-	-	TGTGCCACCAGCAGAGTAAGGCTAGTCCTCACCACCGGGGAGCTGTTTTTT	CATSRVRLVLTTGELFF
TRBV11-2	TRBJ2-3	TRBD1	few	TGTGCCACCACGTTCAGGGGGACAGATACGCAGTATTTT	CATTFRGTDTQYF
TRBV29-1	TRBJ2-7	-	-	TGCAGCGTTGAAGATGGTAGAGGGGACGAGCAGTACTTC	CSVEDGRGDEQYF
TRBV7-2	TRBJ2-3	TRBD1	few	TGTGCCAGCAGCTTATCCCGGACAGGGGGCGGCACAGATACGCAGTATTTT	CASSLSRTGGGTDTQYF
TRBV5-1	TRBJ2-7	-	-	TGCGCCAGCGCAAGGGACAATACCCTGTACTCAGGCTACGAGCAGTACTTC	CASARDNTLYSGYEQYF
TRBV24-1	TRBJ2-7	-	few	TGTGCCACCTCTCCCAGTGACGCAGGGAGCCACGAGCAGTACTTC	CATSPSDAGSHEQYF
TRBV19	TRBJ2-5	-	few	TGTGCCAGTAGCTCACAGGGTGGGGAGACCCAGTACTTC	CASSSQGGETQYF
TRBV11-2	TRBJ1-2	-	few	TGTGCCAGCAGCTTAAAATCTGCCGTTTCTAACTATGGCTACACCTTC	CASSLKSAVSNYGYTF
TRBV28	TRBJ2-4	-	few	TGTGCCAGCAGTTTCAAGGGGCAGGCCAAAAACATTCAGTACTTC	CASSFKGQAKNIQYF
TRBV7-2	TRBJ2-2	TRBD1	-	TGTGCCAGCAAAAAGGACAGGGGCCTAAGGACCGGGGAGCTGTTTTTT	CASKKDRGLRTGELFF
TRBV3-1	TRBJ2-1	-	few	TGTGCCAGCAGCCAAAGGCGAGTGGGGGCAGGGGAGTACAATGAGCAGTTCTTC	CASSQRRVGAGEYNEQFF
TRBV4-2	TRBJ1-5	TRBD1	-	TGTGCCAGCAGCCAAGGACAGGGAGCAAATCAGCCCCAGCATTTT	CASSQGQGANQPQHF
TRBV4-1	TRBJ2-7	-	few	TGCGCCAGCAGCCAAGATGCTTGGGGGGCCCACGAGCAGTACTTC	CASSQDAWGAHEQYF
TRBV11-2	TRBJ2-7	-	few	TGTGCCAGCAGCTCGCCAACGTGGGACACTTCCTACGAGCAGTACTTC	CASSSPTWDTSYEQYF
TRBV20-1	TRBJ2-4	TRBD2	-	TGCAGTGCTAATAGCGGGAGGGCCTACATTCAGTACTTC	CSANSGRAYIQYF
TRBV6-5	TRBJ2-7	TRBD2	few	TGTGCCAGCAGTTACAAGGTAGCGGGAGTCTACGAGCAGTACTTC	CASSYKVAGVYEQYF
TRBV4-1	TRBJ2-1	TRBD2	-	TGCGCCAGCAGCCAAGATTCCCTCCTAGCGGGGTCAAGCTCCTACAATGAGCAGTTCTTC	CASSQDSLLAGSSSYNEQFF
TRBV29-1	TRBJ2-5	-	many	TGCAGCGTTTCGTCGTCAGCCAAAGAGACCCAGTACTTC	CSVSSSAKETQYF
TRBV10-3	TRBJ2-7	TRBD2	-	TGTGCCATCAGTGAACGAACAAGCGGGAGGATACCCTACGAGCAGTACTTC	CAISERTSGRIPYEQYF
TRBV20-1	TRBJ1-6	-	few	TGCAGTGTTAAGGCCCCCGGGGATTCACCCCTCCACTTT	CSVKAPGDSPLHF
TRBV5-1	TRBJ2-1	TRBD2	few	TGCGCCAGCAGCTTGGATCCGCGGCTAGCGGATAATGAGCAGTTCTTC	CASSLDPRLADNEQFF
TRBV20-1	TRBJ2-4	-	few	TGCAGTGCTAGAGACGGGACCGCCAAAAACATTCAGTACTTC	CSARDGTAKNIQYF
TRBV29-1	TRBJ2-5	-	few	TGCAGCGTTGGGAAAGAGACCCAGTACTTC	CSVGKETQYF
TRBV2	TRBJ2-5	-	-	TGTGCCAGCAGTGATGCGGCTATTCAGACCCAGTACTTC	CASSDAAIQTQYF
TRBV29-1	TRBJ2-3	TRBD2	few	TGCAGCGCTGTAGCGGGGGGGGCAGATACGCAGTATTTT	CSAVAGGADTQYF
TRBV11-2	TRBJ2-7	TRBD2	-	TGTGCCAGCAGCTTAGACCTTCGGACTAGCGGGAGCGGCGAGCAGTACTTC	CASSLDLRTSGSGEQYF
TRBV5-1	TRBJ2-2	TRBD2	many	TGCGCCAGCAGCTTGGGCGGGACTAGCGGCAACACCGGGGAGCTGTTTTTT	CASSLGGTSGNTGELFF
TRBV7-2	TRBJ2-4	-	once	TGTGCCAGCAGCTCTAGCCGGAGGAGAACCATTCAGTACTTC	CASSSSRRRTIQYF
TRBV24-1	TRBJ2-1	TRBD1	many	TGTGCCACCAGTGATTGGGACAGGGGATACAATGAGCAGTTCTTC	CATSDWDRGYNEQFF
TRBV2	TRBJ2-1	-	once	TGTGCCAGCAGTTTAACCGGGGGCCATAAGGTCTCCTACAATGAGCAGTTCTTC	CASSLTGGHKVSYNEQFF
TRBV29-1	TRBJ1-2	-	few	TGCAGCGTTTCCCCCGGCCGACCTTATGGCTACACCTTC	CSVSPGRPYGYTF
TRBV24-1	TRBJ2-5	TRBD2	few	TGTGCCACCAGTGATTCCCTACTAGCGGGAGGGCCTCGGGGTGAGACCCAGTACTTC	CATSDSLLAGGPRGETQYF
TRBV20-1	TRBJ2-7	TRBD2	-	TGCAGTGCTAGAGTACCCCCAACTAGCGGGGGAACCTACGAGCAGTACTTC	CSARVPPTSGGTYEQYF
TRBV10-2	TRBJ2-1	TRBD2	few	TGCGCCACTAGAGGGGGAAGAGCGGGGGGGCCGGGTGAGCAGTTCTTC	CATRGGRAGGPGEQFF
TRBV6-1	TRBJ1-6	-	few	TGTGCCAGCAGTGAACAGGGGTTTGCCTCACCCCTCCACTTT	CASSEQGFASPLHF
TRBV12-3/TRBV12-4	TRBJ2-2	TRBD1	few	TGTGCCAGCAGTCACTCCGGGACAGGGGACACCGGGGAGCTGTTTTTT	CASSHSGTGDTGELFF
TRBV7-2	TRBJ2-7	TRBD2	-	TGTGCCAGCAGCCGGACTAGCGGGATACCAAATAGCTACGTAGTGTACTTC	CASSRTSGIPNSYVVYF
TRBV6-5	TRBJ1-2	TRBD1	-	TGTGCCAGCAGTTACGGACAGGGGCATGGCTACACCTTC	CASSYGQGHGYTF
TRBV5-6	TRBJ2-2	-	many	TGTGCCAGCAGCACGGGCCCGAACACCGGGGAGCTGTTTTTT	CASSTGPNTGELFF
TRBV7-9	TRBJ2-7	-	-	TGTGCCAGCAGTTATACCGGGCCGATGATCGGCGAGCAGTACTTC	CASSYTGPMIGEQYF
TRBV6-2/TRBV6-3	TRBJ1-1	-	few	TGTGCCAGTGCACGGGGAATCGGGGTGAACACTGAAGCTTTCTTT	CASARGIGVNTEAFF
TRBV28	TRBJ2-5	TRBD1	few	TGTGCCAGCAGTTTATGGCTTGGGACAGGCAAGCAAGAGACCCAGTACTTC	CASSLWLGTGKQETQYF
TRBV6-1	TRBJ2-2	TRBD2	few	TGTGCCAGCAGTAGCCGCTCTGGGACTAACCAACAAAACACCGGGGAGCTGTTTTTT	CASSSRSGTNQQNTGELFF
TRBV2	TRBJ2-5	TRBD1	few	TGTGCCAGCAGTGGACAGGGGGCAGAGACCCAGTACTTC	CASSGQGAETQYF
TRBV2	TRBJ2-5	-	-	TGTGCCAGCAGTGGGGGCCAGAGGTGGGAGACCCAGTACTTC	CASSGGQRWETQYF
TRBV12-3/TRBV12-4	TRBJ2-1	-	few	TGTGCCAGCAGGGATGAGCAGTTCTTC	CASRDEQFF